These 19 T cell receptor beta chains share one sample of origin, sequenced in a study of graft-versus-host responses after intestinal transplantation. Clones were read by immunoSEQ multiplex PCR, and TCRdb kept only the in-frame ones, dropping some. The sample consists of roughly 97,000 clones, 90% of them appearing once. This specimen was PBMCs, taken 450 to 480 days after intestinal transplant. All receptors derive from a human patient who received an intestinal transplant, so some T cells may come from the graft donor.

The gene calls are TRBV14 and TRBJ2-7; D remains unclear. The CDR3 extends over 13 amino acids. V was pared by 4 bases and J by 3 bases, with 10 bases between. CDR1 SGHDN and CDR2 FVKESK come from the germline V gene. For the CDR3, the DNA is TGTGCCAGCAGCCCACGCCTAAACTACGAGCAGTACTTC. Its protein product is CASSPRLNYEQYF.

Written as DNA, the CDR3 is TGCGCCAGCAGCCAAACAGGTTCCGGCTATGGCTACACCTTC. Protein product: CASSQTGSGYGYTF. This chain joins TRBV4-1 and TRBJ1-2; TRBD1 might be the D (5 bases). This CDR3 comprises 14 residues. V was clipped by 2 bases and J by 4 bases, with 11 bases between them. Germline V gene sequence: CDR1 MGHRA, CDR2 YSYEKL.

This rearrangement joins TRBV11-2 to TRBJ2-7; D perhaps matches TRBD2 (6 bases). V was cut by 5 bases and J by 2 bases, with 16 bases left in between. Germline V gene sequence: CDR1 SGHAT, CDR2 FQNNGV. The CDR3 is 15 amino acids. CDR3 sequence reads: CASSTAGPSTYEQYF. CDR3 coding DNA: TGTGCCAGCAGCACGGCGGGGCCAAGTACCTACGAGCAGTACTTC.

The J gene is TRBJ2-7, the V gene TRBV5-4, with 9 bases fitting TRBD1. The J segment lost 3 bases and the V segment lost 5 bases, leaving 3 bases of the junction unmatched. CDR3 length: 13 amino acids. Germline V gene lookup returns CDR1 SGHNT and CDR2 YYREEE (reference sequence). CDR3 sequence (DNA): TGTGCCAGCAGAAGGGGACAGGGCTACGAGCAGTACTTC. Its protein is CASRRGQGYEQYF.

The chain carries TRBV29-1 and TRBJ2-3, with 7 nucleotides matching TRBD1. After removal of 7 bases from V and 5 bases from J, the junction contained 15 bases not matched to a gene. This CDR3 contains 15 residues. Germline CDR1 is SQVTM and CDR2 is ANQGSEA. The CDR3 region is CSAPPLGQREDTQYF. CDR3 nucleotides: TGCAGCGCCCCCCCGTTGGGACAGCGAGAAGATACGCAGTATTTT.

This chain uses TRBV6-1 with TRBJ2-5; TRBD1 aligns across 9 bases. The germline V gene has CDR1 MNHNS and CDR2 SASEGT. The CDR3 sequence is 14 residues long. The V segment lost 2 bases and the J segment 11 bases; nucleotides outside the gene matches: 9. The CDR3 region has the DNA TGTGCCAGCAGTGAACCATACAGGGGGCAGGAGCAGTACTTC. This translates into CASSEPYRGQEQYF.

The V call is TRBV6-4, the J call TRBJ2-5; 10 bases line up with TRBD2. V trimming: 6 bases; J trimming: 4 bases; junction bases outside the gene matches: 8. The CDR3 has 15 residues. CDR1 is MRHNA and CDR2 is SNTAGT in the germline V gene. The CDR3 nucleotides are TGTGCCAGCAGCCTAGAAGCGGGGGGGCCAGAGACCCAGTACTTC. This gives the protein CASSLEAGGPETQYF.

The V and J genes are TRBV7-9 and TRBJ2-1; 11 nucleotides match TRBD2. CDR1 SEHNR and CDR2 FQNEAQ come from the germline V gene (reference sequence). V gave up 6 bases and J gave up 9 bases; unmatched junction bases: 4. The CDR3 has 13 amino acids. The CDR3 sequence is CASSFTSGGEQFF. CDR3 sequence (DNA): TGTGCCAGCAGTTTCACTAGCGGGGGTGAGCAGTTCTTC.

About this clone: In the same sample, other DNA sequences code for this CDR3. V and J are TRBV27 and TRBJ1-1; D is uncertain. Trimming cost V 5 bases and J 5 bases, with 15 bases left between them. The CDR3 runs to 14 residues. CDR1 MNHEY and CDR2 SMNVEV come from the germline V gene (reference sequence). DNA of the CDR3: TGTGCCAGCAGTCCCCTTGATAGGGAAACTGAAGCTTTCTTT. This translates into CASSPLDRETEAFF.

The rearrangement links TRBV28 to TRBJ1-5; D perhaps matches TRBD1 (6 bases). The CDR3 is 12 residues long. Trimming shortened V by 10 bases and J by 5 bases, and 12 bases separated the two germline ends. CDR1 and CDR2 (germline): MDHEN, SYDVKM. The chain's CDR3 is CATQAGDQPQHF. DNA for the CDR3: TGTGCCACCCAGGCAGGGGATCAGCCCCAGCATTTT. Full variable domain (remainder filled in from reference TRBV28 and TRBJ1-5): DVKVTQSSRYLVKRTGEKVFLECVQDMDHENMFWYRQDPGLGLRLIYFSYDVKMKEKGDIPEGYSVSREKKERFSLILESASTNQTSMYLCATQAGDQPQHFGDGTRLSIL.

The chain carries TRBV5-6 and TRBJ2-4, with a weak D call TRBD1 (6 bases). This CDR3 contains 15 residues. CDR1 is SGHDT and CDR2 is YYEEEE in the germline V gene. V was trimmed by 0 bases and J by 0 bases, leaving 7 bases between them. CDR3: CASSLGGGAKNIQYF. CDR3 in DNA: TGTGCCAGCAGCTTGGGAGGGGGAGCCAAAAACATTCAGTACTTC.

The V call is TRBV27, the J call TRBJ1-5; a weak D match, TRBD1 (6 bases). V was pared by 6 bases and J by 1 base, with 16 bases between. There are 16 residues in the CDR3. The V gene's germline CDR1 is MNHEY and CDR2 SMNVEV (reference sequence). The CDR3 loop is CASSDRGGLSNQPQHF. CDR3 bases: TGTGCCAGCAGCGATCGGGGGGGCTTGAGCAATCAGCCCCAGCATTTT.

The chain has TRBV2 and TRBJ2-7, with D uncertain. The length of the CDR3 is 15 residues. The V and J ends lost 5 bases and 2 bases respectively, with 16 bases between them. CDR1 and CDR2 (germline): SNHLY, FYNNEI. The CDR3 protein is CASSRPDQLPYEQYF. CDR3 sequence (DNA): TGTGCCAGCAGTCGGCCGGACCAGTTACCCTACGAGCAGTACTTC.

The gene calls are TRBV6-5 and TRBJ1-6; D gene uncertain. The length of the CDR3 is 15 residues. Trimming removed 7 bases at V and 1 base at J, with 11 bases between. Per germline, CDR1 MNHEY and CDR2 SVGAGI. Written as DNA, the CDR3 is TGTGCCAGCAACCCTGGGCGGTCCTATAATTCACCCCTCCACTTT. It translates to CASNPGRSYNSPLHF.

This sequence joins TRBV27 and TRBJ2-7, with no clear D. The CDR3 runs to 11 residues. V was trimmed by 3 bases and J by 1 base, leaving 1 base between them. Per the germline V gene, CDR1 is MNHEY and CDR2 is SMNVEV (reference sequence). The CDR3: CASSFSYEQYF. CDR3 sequence (DNA): TGTGCCAGCAGTTTTTCCTACGAGCAGTACTTC.

CDR3 loop: CASSADLSGANVLTF. In nucleotides, the CDR3 is TGTGCCAGCAGTGCCGACCTTTCTGGGGCCAACGTCCTGACTTTC. The genes are TRBV6-1 and TRBJ2-6; the D is unclear. The CDR3 spans 15 residues. CDR1 and CDR2 from the germline V gene are MNHNS and SASEGT. Trimming took off 4 bases at V and 1 base at J, with 8 bases between the two ends.

J is TRBJ2-7 and V is TRBV18; D is undetermined. Germline V CDR1 and CDR2: KGHSH, LQKENI. The CDR3 is 12 residues long. V was clipped by 3 bases and J by 4 bases, with 7 bases between them. CDR3 in DNA: TGTGCCAGCTCACCGGGAAGGTACGAGCAGTACTTC. This sequence encodes CASSPGRYEQYF. The entire variable domain, with the rest obtained from reference TRBV18 and TRBJ2-7, is as follows: NAGVMQNPRHLVRRRGQEARLRCSPMKGHSHVYWYRQLPEEGLKFMVYLQKENIIDESGMPKERFSAEFPKEGPSILRIQQVVRGDSAAYFCASSPGRYEQYFGPGTRLTVT.

The V gene is TRBV10-1, the J gene TRBJ1-1; D gene unclear. The V end was cut by 6 bases, the J end by 1 base, with 6 bases between. The length of the CDR3 is 12 residues. Germline V gives CDR1 WNHNN, CDR2 SYGVQD (reference sequence). CDR3 residues: CASRGSNTEAFF. CDR3 nucleotides: TGCGCCAGCAGGGGATCGAACACTGAAGCTTTCTTT.

This rearrangement joins TRBV6-4 to TRBJ2-2; TRBD2 matches 7 bases. J was trimmed by 5 bases and V by 3 bases; bases with no gene match: 0. CDR1 MRHNA and CDR2 SNTAGT come from the germline V gene. The CDR3 contains 13 residues. The CDR3 here is CASSEAGTGELFF. Written as DNA, the CDR3 is TGTGCCAGCAGTGAAGCGGGAACCGGGGAGCTGTTTTTT.